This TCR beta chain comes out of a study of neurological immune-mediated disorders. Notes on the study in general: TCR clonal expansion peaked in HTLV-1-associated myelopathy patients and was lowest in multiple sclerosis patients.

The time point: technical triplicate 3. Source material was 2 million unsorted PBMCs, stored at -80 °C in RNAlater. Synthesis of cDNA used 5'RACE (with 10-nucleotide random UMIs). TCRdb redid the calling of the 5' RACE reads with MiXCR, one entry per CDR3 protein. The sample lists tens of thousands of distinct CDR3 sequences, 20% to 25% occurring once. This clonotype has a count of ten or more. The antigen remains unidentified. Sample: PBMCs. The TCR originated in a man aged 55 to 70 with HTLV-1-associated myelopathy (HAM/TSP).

CDR3 amino acids: CASSLEGSGRSYEQYF. DNA of the CDR3: TGCGCCAGCAGCTTGGAGGGCAGCGGGAGATCCTACGAGCAGTACTTC. The V call is TRBV5-1, the J call TRBJ2-7, with 8 bases matching TRBD2. V trimming: 0 bases; J trimming: 1 base; junction bases outside the gene matches: 6. CDR3 length: 16 amino acids. Germline-derived CDR1 and CDR2 are SGHRS and YFSETQ.